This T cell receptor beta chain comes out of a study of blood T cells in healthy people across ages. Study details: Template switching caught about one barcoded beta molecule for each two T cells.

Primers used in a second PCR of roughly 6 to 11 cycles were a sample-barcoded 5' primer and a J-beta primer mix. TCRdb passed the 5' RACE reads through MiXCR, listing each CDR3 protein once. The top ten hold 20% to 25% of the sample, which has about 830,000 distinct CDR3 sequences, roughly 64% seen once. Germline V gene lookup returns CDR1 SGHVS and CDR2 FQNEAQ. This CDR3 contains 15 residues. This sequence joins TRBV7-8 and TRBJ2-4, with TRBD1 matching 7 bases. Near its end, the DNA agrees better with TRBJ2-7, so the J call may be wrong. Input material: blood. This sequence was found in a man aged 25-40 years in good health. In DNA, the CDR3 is TGTGCCAGCAGCTTACAGGGGGATGCCTCCTACGAGCAGTACTTC. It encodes CASSLQGDASYEQYF.